This T cell receptor (beta chain) comes out of a study of cytomegalovirus exposure and HLA in healthy donors. General study results and limits: Later on, an analysis found that several of the most significant clusters appeared to be linked to common viral pathogens, which included parvovirus B19. Specificity for CMV antigens was confirmed in vitro for a few of the CMV-associated chains.

The J segment lost 4 bases and the V segment lost 1 base, leaving 7 bases of the junction unmatched. The CDR3 is 15 residues long. Per the germline V gene, CDR1 is GTSNPN and CDR2 is SVGIG (reference sequence). Regarding this clone: Its target is unknown.

PCR was performed using 60 Vbeta and 13 Jbeta primers. TCRdb's table, derived via immunoSEQ multiplex PCR, lists solely in-frame clones and lacks some. The sample contains about 130,000 clones, roughly 80% of which appear only once. The clonotype comes from a man aged 35 to 55 in good health and CMV-seronegative. The sequenced material came from PBMCs. The chain carries TRBV30 and TRBJ2-3; TRBD2 matches at 8 bases. CDR3 sequence (DNA): TGTGCCTGGAGTGGGGGCGGGAGGAGGGCAGATACGCAGTATTTT. Amino acid sequence: CAWSGGGRRADTQYF.